The source of this T cell receptor beta chain is a study of CD8 T cells in ankylosing spondylitis. Ten or more counts support this clonotype. TCRdb re-called the 5' RACE reads through MiXCR, storing one row per CDR3 protein. The sample records around 210,000 distinct CDR3 sequences, approximately 8% being singletons. From germline, CDR1 is MNHNY and CDR2 SVGAGI (reference sequence). The ends were cut back, 7 bases at V and 4 bases at J, with 7 bases in the middle. This CDR3 has 11 amino acids. The receptor was isolated from a female donor with ankylosing spondylitis or in good health (not recorded which). The gene calls are TRBV6-6 and TRBJ1-1, with D hard to call. The sample taken for sequencing was blood, either unsorted or a sorted T cell fraction (not recorded which). This CDR3 is CASKEITEAFF. DNA of the CDR3: TGTGCCAGCAAAGAAATCACTGAAGCTTTCTTT.